The 15 T cell receptor beta chains below all came from one sample that was sequenced in a study of T-cell reconstitution after alpha-beta-depleted transplantation in children. Unique molecular identifiers were incorporated into the prepared TCRbeta library. Via MiXCR, TCRdb re-called the PCR reads, giving one row per CDR3 protein. The table has roughly 66,000 distinct CDR3 sequences, roughly 5.2% seen once. The input for sequencing was PBMCs, mostly from graft donor cells, taken 180 days after TCRalphabeta/CD19-depleted stem cell transplant. Source of these receptors: a boy in the first two years of life who had a stem cell transplant for acute myeloid leukemia, so the T cells may come from the graft donor.

This clonotype was detected ten times or more. The J gene is TRBJ2-7, the V gene TRBV6-9; 12 nucleotides match TRBD2. The CDR3 extends over 16 amino acids. Germline-derived CDR1 and CDR2 are MNHGY and SVAAGI. Losses at the gene ends were 5 bases for V and 3 bases for J; bases not matched to a gene: 8. The CDR3 sequence: CASSTGTSGRYYEQYV. CDR3 sequence (DNA): TGTGCCAGCAGTACCGGGACTAGCGGGCGTTACTACGAGCAGTACGTC.

This clonotype was counted many times. The V call is TRBV12-3 or TRBV12-4, the J call TRBJ2-5, with 8 bases identical to TRBD2. J was trimmed by 5 bases and V by 9 bases; bases with no gene match: 11. This CDR3 spans 14 amino acids. CDR3 sequence: CASNPGGERETQYF. DNA for the CDR3: TGTGCCAGTAACCCCGGGGGGGAGAGGGAGACCCAGTACTTC.

This clonotype was counted many times. The chain's CDR3 is CASRGTGSRKLFF. CDR3 bases: TGTGCCAGTAGGGGGACAGGGAGCAGAAAACTGTTTTTT. The rearrangement links TRBV19 to TRBJ1-4; the match to TRBD1 covers 9 bases. V trimming: 6 bases; J trimming: 10 bases; junction bases outside the gene matches: 6. This CDR3 spans 13 amino acids. The germline V gene has CDR1 LNHDA and CDR2 SQIVND (reference sequence).

This clonotype was seen ten or more times. The rearrangement joins TRBV5-5 to TRBJ2-1, with 12 bases fitting TRBD2. The V gene end was trimmed by 3 bases and the J gene end by 6 bases; junction bases not matched to a gene: 4. The CDR3 runs to 15 residues. In germline, CDR1 is SGHKS, CDR2 YYEKEE (reference sequence). This CDR3 is CASSWLAGGPNEQFF. For the CDR3, the DNA is TGTGCCAGCAGCTGGCTAGCGGGGGGGCCCAATGAGCAGTTCTTC.

This clonotype was observed at least ten times. The chain is built from TRBV18 and TRBJ2-6; the D gene is possibly TRBD2 (6 bases). Germline V gene lookup returns CDR1 KGHSH and CDR2 LQKENI. The CDR3 totals 18 residues. Deletions cut 0 bases from V and 0 bases from J, with 12 bases between. Here the CDR3 reads CASSPPRRTISGANVLTF. In DNA, the CDR3 is TGTGCCAGCTCACCACCCCGCAGGACTATCTCTGGGGCCAACGTCCTGACTTTC.

This clonotype was recorded many times. The CDR3 region is CASSVAEDRGVREQFF. CDR3 in DNA: TGTGCCAGCAGCGTAGCGGAGGACAGGGGCGTCCGTGAGCAGTTCTTC. The V call is TRBV9, the J call TRBJ2-1, with 9 positions matching TRBD1. The V and J ends lost 0 bases and 9 bases, in that order; junction bases with no gene match: 10. CDR3 length: 16 residues. Germline V gene data show CDR1 as SGDLS and CDR2 as YYNGEE.

This clonotype was picked up many times. The chain joins TRBV12-3 or TRBV12-4 to TRBJ2-1, with 10 nucleotides matching TRBD2. Trimming took 7 bases from V and 4 from J; bases not matched to a gene: 7. The CDR3 loop spans 15 amino acids. CDR3 coding DNA: TGTGCCAGCATCCTCAGCGGGGGGGTATACAATGAGCAGTTCTTC. It is translated as CASILSGGVYNEQFF.

Many counts were recorded for this clonotype. The CDR3 region is CASSEKTVNQPQHF. The CDR3 DNA reads as TGTGCCAGCAGTGAAAAGACAGTCAATCAGCCCCAGCATTTT. The chain carries TRBV6-1 and TRBJ1-5; D is possibly TRBD1 (5 bases). Germline V lookup: CDR1 MNHNS, CDR2 SASEGT. This CDR3 region has 14 residues. V was pared by 2 bases and J by 3 bases, with 8 bases between.

In this sample, this clonotype turned up many times. The chain combines TRBV9 with TRBJ2-5, with 8 bases aligning to TRBD1. The CDR3 contains 15 residues. With V trimmed by 3 bases and J by 4 bases, 8 bases remained unmatched. Per germline, CDR1 SGDLS and CDR2 YYNGEE. DNA for the CDR3: TGTGCCAGCAGCGCACAGACAGGGGAGGCAGAGACCCAGTACTTC. Its translation: CASSAQTGEAETQYF.

This clonotype was counted many times. The chain is built from TRBV7-9 and TRBJ2-6; D not resolved. Trimming removed 1 base from V and 0 bases from J, with 7 bases in between. The CDR3 extends over 16 amino acids. CDR1 SEHNR and CDR2 FQNEAQ come from the germline V gene (reference sequence). The CDR3 loop reads CASSLEVFSGANVLTF. The CDR3 bases are TGTGCCAGCAGCTTAGAAGTGTTCTCTGGGGCCAACGTCCTGACTTTC.

This clonotype was seen ten or more times. The chain uses TRBV12-3 or TRBV12-4 and TRBJ2-3; D ambiguous. Trimming took 5 bases from V and 2 from J, leaving 5 bases between them. The CDR3 length is 12 residues. The DNA of the CDR3 is TGTGCCAGCAGTCCCCCCACAGATACGCAGTATTTT. This codes for CASSPPTDTQYF.

This clonotype has at least ten counts. The rearrangement links TRBV6-2 or TRBV6-3 to TRBJ2-7; D is possibly TRBD2 (5 bases). Germline V gives CDR1 MNHEY, CDR2 SVGEGT. This CDR3 region has 17 residues. V was clipped by 3 bases and J by 0 bases, with 18 bases between them. The CDR3 DNA reads as TGTGCCAGCAGTTATGGAGCTAGCTCCCATAGCTCCTACGAGCAGTACGTC. Its protein is CASSYGASSHSSYEQYV.

This clonotype was counted only a few times. The V call is TRBV5-1, the J call TRBJ2-3, with 7 bases identical to TRBD1. V shed 0 bases and J 2 bases; nucleotides not matched to a gene: 3. Germline lookup yields CDR1 SGHRS and CDR2 YFSETQ. The CDR3 runs 15 residues. In DNA, the CDR3 is TGCGCCAGCAGCTTGGGGGACAGACTCACAGATACGCAGTATTTT. Protein product: CASSLGDRLTDTQYF.

This clonotype came up many times. V and J are TRBV9 and TRBJ2-7, with D perhaps matching TRBD2 (7 bases). The V gene's germline CDR1 is SGDLS and CDR2 YYNGEE. V lost 3 bases to trimming and J lost 4 bases, with 14 bases between them. The CDR3 length is 14 residues. The CDR3: CASSEGGTNYEQYF. CDR3 DNA sequence: TGTGCCAGCAGCGAGGGGGGGACAAATTACGAGCAGTACTTC.

This clonotype was recorded many times. The V and J genes are TRBV30 and TRBJ1-5, with TRBD1 matching 9 bases. The V gene end was trimmed by 3 bases and the J gene end by 7 bases; junction bases not matched to a gene: 10. Germline V lookup: CDR1 GTSNPN, CDR2 SVGIG (reference sequence). The CDR3 length is 15 residues. The CDR3 bases are TGTGCCTGGAGCGGTCCCGGGACAGGGAGGCAGCCCCAGCATTTT. Translated, it gives CAWSGPGTGRQPQHF.